Sequencing of this TCR beta chain was carried out in a study of shared clonotypes between healthy human individuals. Study results and caveats: For naive CD4 cells, around 5% of clonotypes were shared across a handful of donors. Relative to memory subsets, naive subsets generally showed larger estimated richness.

Splitting the CD4+ cells yielded a CD45RA+ naive subset and a CD45RA-negative memory subset. Looked up from germline, CDR1 is MGHDK and CDR2 is SYGVNS. The V end was cut by 3 bases, the J end by 2 bases, with 8 bases between. The CDR3 totals 14 residues. This clone was detected a few times. What it recognizes is unknown. Sequenced by immunoSEQ multiplex PCR; TCRdb stores in-frame clones only, minus some. The table shows about 1 million clones, with about four fifths occurring only once. This clonotype was obtained from a man aged 18 to 35 in good health. Some clones in this sample may be carry-over from other donors' samples. The sample was memory CD4+ T cells from PBMCs. The subset was: CD45RA-negative fraction. The genes are TRBV25-1 and TRBJ2-4, with D possibly called TRBD1 or TRBD2 (5 bases each). The CDR3 nucleotides read TGTGCCAGCAGTGAGCCGGGACCCAAAAACATTCAGTACTTC. It translates to CASSEPGPKNIQYF.